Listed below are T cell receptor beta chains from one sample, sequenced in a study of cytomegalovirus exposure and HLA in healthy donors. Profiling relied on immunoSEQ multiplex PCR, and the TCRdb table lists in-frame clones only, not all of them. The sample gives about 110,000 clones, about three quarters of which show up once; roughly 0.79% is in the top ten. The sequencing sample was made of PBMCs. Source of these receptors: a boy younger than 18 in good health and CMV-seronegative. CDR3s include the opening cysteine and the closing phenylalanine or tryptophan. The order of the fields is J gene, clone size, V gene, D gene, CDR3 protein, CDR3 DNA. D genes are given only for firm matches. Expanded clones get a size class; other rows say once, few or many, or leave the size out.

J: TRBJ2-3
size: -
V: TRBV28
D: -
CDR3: CASSPQVGTDTQYF
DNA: TGTGCCAGCAGCCCGCAGGTGGGCACAGATACGCAGTATTTT

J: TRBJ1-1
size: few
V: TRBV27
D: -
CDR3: CASSHPWAGTNTEAFF
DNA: TGTGCCAGCAGTCACCCTTGGGCGGGGACGAACACTGAAGCTTTCTTT

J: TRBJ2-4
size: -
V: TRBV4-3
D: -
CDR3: CASSQGSGAKNIQYF
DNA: TGCGCCAGCAGCCAAGGATCCGGGGCCAAAAACATTCAGTACTTC

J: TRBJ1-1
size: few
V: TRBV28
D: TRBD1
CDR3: CASSPGTGGERAFF
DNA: TGTGCCAGCAGTCCAGGGACAGGGGGCGAACGAGCTTTCTTT

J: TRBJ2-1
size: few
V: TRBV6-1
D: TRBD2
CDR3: CASSEPGLAGVEQFF
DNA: TGTGCCAGCAGTGAACCGGGACTAGCGGGGGTTGAGCAGTTCTTC

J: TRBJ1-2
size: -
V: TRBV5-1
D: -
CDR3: CASRPRAALNNGYTF
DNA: TGCGCCAGCCGCCCCAGGGCCGCACTAAATAATGGCTACACCTTC

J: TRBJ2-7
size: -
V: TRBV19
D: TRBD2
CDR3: CASSDRLAGSDEQYF
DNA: TGTGCCAGTAGTGATAGACTAGCGGGTAGCGACGAGCAGTACTTC

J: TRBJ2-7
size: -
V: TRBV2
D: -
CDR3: CASSEGVIPYEQYF
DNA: TGTGCCAGCAGTGAAGGAGTAATCCCCTACGAGCAGTACTTC

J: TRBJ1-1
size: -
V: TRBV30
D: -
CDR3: CAWSEGTGHTEAFF
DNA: TGTGCCTGGAGTGAGGGTACAGGGCACACTGAAGCTTTCTTT

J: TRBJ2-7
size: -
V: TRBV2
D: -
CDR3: CARQGRDEQYF
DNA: TGTGCCAGACAGGGTAGGGACGAGCAGTACTTC

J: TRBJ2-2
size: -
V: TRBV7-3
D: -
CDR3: CASSKGLNTGELFF
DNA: TGTGCCAGCAGCAAAGGACTCAACACCGGGGAGCTGTTTTTT

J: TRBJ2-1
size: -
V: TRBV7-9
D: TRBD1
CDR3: CASSQGPGTGDNEQFF
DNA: TGTGCCAGCAGTCAAGGGCCCGGGACAGGGGACAATGAGCAGTTCTTC

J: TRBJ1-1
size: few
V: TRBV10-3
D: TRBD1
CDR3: CAISGDRGTEAFF
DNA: TGTGCCATCAGTGGGGACAGGGGGACTGAAGCTTTCTTT

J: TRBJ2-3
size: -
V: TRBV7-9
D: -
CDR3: CASSNPGSTDTQYF
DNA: TGTGCCAGCAGCAACCCGGGGTCCACAGATACGCAGTATTTT

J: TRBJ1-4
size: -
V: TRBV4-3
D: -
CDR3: CASSQRGTVNNEKLFF
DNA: TGCGCCAGCAGCCAACGCGGGACGGTTAATAATGAAAAACTGTTTTTT